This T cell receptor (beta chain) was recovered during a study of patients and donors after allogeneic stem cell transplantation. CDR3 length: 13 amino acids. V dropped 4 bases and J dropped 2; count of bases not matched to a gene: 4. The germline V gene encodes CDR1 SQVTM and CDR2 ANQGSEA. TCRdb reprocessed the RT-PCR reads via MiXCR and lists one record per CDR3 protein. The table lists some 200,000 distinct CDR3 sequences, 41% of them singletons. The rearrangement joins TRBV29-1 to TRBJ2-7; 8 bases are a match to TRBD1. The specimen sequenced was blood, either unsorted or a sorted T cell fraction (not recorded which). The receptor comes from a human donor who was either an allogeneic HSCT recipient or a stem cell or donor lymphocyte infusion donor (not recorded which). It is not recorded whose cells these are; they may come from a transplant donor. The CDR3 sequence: CSVVTGGTYEQYF. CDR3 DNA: TGCAGCGTTGTAACAGGGGGGACCTACGAGCAGTACTTC.